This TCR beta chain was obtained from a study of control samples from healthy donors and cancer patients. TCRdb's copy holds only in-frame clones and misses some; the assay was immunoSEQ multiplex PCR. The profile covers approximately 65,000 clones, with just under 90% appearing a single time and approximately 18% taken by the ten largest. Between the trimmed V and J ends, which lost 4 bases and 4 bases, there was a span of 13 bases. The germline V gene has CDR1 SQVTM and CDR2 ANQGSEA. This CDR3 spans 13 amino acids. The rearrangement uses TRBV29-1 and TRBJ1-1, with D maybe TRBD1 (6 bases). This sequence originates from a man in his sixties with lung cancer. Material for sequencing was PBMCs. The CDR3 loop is CSVGGGAPTEAFF. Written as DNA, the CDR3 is TGCAGCGTTGGCGGGGGCGCTCCCACTGAAGCTTTCTTT.